Following are 5 T cell receptor beta chains from one sample sequenced in a study of T cell responses to AZD1222 COVID-19 vaccine. Generated by immunoSEQ multiplex PCR, the TCRdb table keeps only in-frame clones and is missing some. Among 150,000 to 200,000 clones listed, about 92% were seen once. The material sequenced was peripheral blood, taken on day 0 of AZD1222 vaccination. Receptors were obtained from an adult in good health.

The V call is TRBV7-3, the J call TRBJ2-1; D might be TRBD1 or TRBD2, each matching 5 bases. Germline lookup yields CDR1 SGHTA and CDR2 FQGTGA. There are 15 residues in the CDR3. V was pared by 9 bases and J by 0 bases, with 15 bases between. CDR3 loop: CASAGSSSSYNEQFF. The DNA of the CDR3 is TGTGCCAGTGCAGGGAGCTCTAGCTCCTACAATGAGCAGTTCTTC.

Only a few counts were recorded for this clone. This sequence joins TRBV4-3 and TRBJ2-1; 8 bases are shared with TRBD1. Germline V CDR1 and CDR2: LGHNA, YSLEER. The CDR3 is made up of 12 amino acids. Trimming cost V 7 bases and J 9 bases; bases outside gene matches: 5. This CDR3 is CASNTGGGEQFF. DNA for the CDR3: TGCGCCAGCAACACAGGGGGAGGTGAGCAGTTCTTC.

The chain links TRBV2 to TRBJ1-2, with TRBD1 as a possible D gene (5 bases). Trimming pared 5 bases from V and 5 bases from J, leaving 18 bases between. The CDR3 has 15 residues. Germline CDR1 reads SNHLY; CDR2 reads FYNNEI. CDR3 loop: CASSKKGPGGYGYTF. CDR3 nucleotides: TGTGCCAGCAGTAAGAAAGGGCCGGGGGGTTATGGCTACACCTTC. The whole variable domain, filled in from reference TRBV2 and TRBJ1-2, reads EPEVTQTPSHQVTQMGQEVILRCVPISNHLYFYWYRQILGQKVEFLVSFYNNEISEKSEIFDDQFSVERPDGSNFTLKIRSTKLEDSAMYFCASSKKGPGGYGYTFGSGTRLTVV.

This chain uses TRBV18 with TRBJ1-4, with unresolved D. The germline gives CDR1 KGHSH, CDR2 LQKENI. V was trimmed by 4 bases and J by 0 bases, leaving 9 bases between them. The CDR3 is 15 amino acids. The CDR3 DNA reads TGTGCCAGCTCACTTGACCTTGCAACTAATGAAAAACTGTTTTTT. Translating it yields CASSLDLATNEKLFF.

This clone was counted a single time. The rearrangement joins TRBV18 to TRBJ2-7; unclear D gene. V was clipped by 1 base and J by 7 bases, with 8 bases between them. Germline V gene sequence: CDR1 KGHSH, CDR2 LQKENI. This CDR3 is 12 amino acids long. CDR3 protein: CASSPLGLEQYF. CDR3 coding DNA: TGTGCCAGCTCACCACTTGGCTTGGAGCAGTACTTC.